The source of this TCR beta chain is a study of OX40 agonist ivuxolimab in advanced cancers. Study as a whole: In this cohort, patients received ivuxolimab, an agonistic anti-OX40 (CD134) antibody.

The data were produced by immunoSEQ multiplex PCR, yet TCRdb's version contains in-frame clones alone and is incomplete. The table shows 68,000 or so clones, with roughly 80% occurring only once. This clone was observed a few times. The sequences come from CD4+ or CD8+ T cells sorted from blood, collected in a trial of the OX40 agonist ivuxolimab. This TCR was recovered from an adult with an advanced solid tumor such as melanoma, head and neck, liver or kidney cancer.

CDR3 amino acids: CASREGLVETQYF. The CDR3 DNA reads TGTGCCAGCAGGGAAGGACTCGTAGAGACCCAGTACTTC. The V gene is TRBV21-1, the J gene TRBJ2-5; whether TRBD2, the table's D call, matches the DNA was not checked. TRBV21-1 is shown as a pseudogene. The CDR3 covers 13 residues.